A single T cell receptor (beta chain) is shown here with its context. This clonotype was picked up many times. It has no known antigen specificity. Within one base of it there is no much larger clone, and no base qualities were kept. The entry originates in a study of CD8+CD57+ T cells in acquired aplastic anemia (dated by TCRdb to the late 2010s). At the level of the whole study: On average, sorted CD4+ and CD8+ cells yielded around 3.1 ug of extracted DNA, with a range of about 0.17 to 27.4 ug. For healthy donor samples, the average read count was about 10.8 million for CD4+ cells and 11 million to 14 million for CD8+ cells.

Genomic DNA was used as template for profiling of TCR beta VDJ combinations and CDR3 sequences. TCR repertoire sequencing was run on an Illumina HiSeq 2000. Per the source publication's procedure: Repertoires were assessed using TRBV/TRBJ rearrangement plots, CDR3 size and DJ length profiles, and Simpson's diversity index. The most abundant DNA sequence in the deep sequencing data was taken as the immunodominant clone. CDR3 amino acid sequences were checked for sharing across subjects and were also compared against the VDJdb database and published repertoires. TCRdb applied fastp at Q25 and MiXCR to the public reads, then kept only in-frame beta chains. Rows with a matching CDR3 protein are joined into one entry that keeps the most common DNA and genes. TCRdb, not the original authors, processed these V and J calls. In this sample the table shows some 170,000 distinct CDR3 sequences, 35% to 55% of which occur a single time. The ten largest clones capture approximately 1.1% of the sample.

The study deep-sequenced TCR repertoires of sorted CD4+ and CD8+ blood T cells from severe aplastic anemia patients and healthy subjects. Ficoll-Paque density gradient centrifugation was used to isolate peripheral blood mononuclear cells. CD4+ and CD8+ T cells were sorted by FACS or magnetic beads before DNA extraction. What the research found in general, with its limitations: No significant difference in CD8+ Simpson's diversity was found between patients and healthy controls (P=0.060). Twenty-nine CD8+ CDR3 sequences were found in both patients and controls but appeared to be highly expressed in patients and within the immunodominant clones of the patients.

Based on the germline V gene, the CDR1 and CDR2 sequences are SGHTA and FQGNSA. The V and J ends are trimmed by 1 base and 5 bases, leaving 8 bases between them. From cysteine to phenylalanine, the CDR3 is 14 amino acids long. Just CDR3 DNA is preserved here, 42 bases in frame from base 1. The receptor's source is a human donor in good health. The rearranged segments are TRBV7-2 and TRBJ1-4; there is no confident call for the D gene. Material for sequencing was sorted CD4+, CD8+, or CD8+CD57+ T cells (not recorded which) from PBMCs. The DNA sequence is TGTGCCAGCAGCTTAGGCGGAGGAAATGAAAAACTGTTTTTT. The encoded protein is CASSLGGGNEKLFF.